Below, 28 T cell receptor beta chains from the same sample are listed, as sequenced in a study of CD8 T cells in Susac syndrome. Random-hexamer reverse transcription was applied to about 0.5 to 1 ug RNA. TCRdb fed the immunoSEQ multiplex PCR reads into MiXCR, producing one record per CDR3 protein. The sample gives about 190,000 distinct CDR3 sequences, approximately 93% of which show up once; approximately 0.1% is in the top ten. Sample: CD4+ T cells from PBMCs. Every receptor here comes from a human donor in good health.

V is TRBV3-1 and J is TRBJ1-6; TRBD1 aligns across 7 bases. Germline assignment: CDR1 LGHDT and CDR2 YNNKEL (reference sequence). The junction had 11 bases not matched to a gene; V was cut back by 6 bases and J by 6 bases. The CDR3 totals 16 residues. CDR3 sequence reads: CASRRTGADINSPLHF. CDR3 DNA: TGTGCCAGCAGACGTACAGGGGCCGATATTAATTCACCCCTCCACTTT.

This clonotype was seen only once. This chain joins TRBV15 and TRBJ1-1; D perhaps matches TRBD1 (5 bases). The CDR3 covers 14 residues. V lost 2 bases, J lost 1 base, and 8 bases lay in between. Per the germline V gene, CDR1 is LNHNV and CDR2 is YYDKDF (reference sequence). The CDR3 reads CATSRRTRNTEAFF. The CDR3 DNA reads TGTGCCACCAGCAGAAGGACACGGAACACTGAAGCTTTCTTT.

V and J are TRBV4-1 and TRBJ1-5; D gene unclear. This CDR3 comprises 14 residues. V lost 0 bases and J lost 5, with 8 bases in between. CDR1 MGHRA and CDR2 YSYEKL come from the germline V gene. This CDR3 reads CASSQDGQHQPQHF. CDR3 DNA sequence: TGCGCCAGCAGCCAAGATGGCCAGCATCAGCCCCAGCATTTT.

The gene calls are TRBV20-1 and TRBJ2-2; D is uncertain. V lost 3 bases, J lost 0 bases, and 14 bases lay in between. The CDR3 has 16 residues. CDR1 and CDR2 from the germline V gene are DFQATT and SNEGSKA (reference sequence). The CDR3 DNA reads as TGCAGTGCTAGTAGGTTCGGGTTTACGAACACCGGGGAGCTGTTTTTT. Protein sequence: CSASRFGFTNTGELFF.

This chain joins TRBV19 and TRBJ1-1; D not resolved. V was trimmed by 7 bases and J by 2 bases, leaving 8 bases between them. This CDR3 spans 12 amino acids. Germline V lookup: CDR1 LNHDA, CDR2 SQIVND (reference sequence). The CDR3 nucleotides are TGTGCCAGTAATGGGGTAAACACTGAAGCTTTCTTT. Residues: CASNGVNTEAFF.

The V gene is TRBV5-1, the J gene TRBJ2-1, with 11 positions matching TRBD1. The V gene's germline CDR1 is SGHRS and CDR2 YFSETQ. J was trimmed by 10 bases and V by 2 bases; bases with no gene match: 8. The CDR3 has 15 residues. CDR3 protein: CASSFPGQGVREQFF. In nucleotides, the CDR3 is TGCGCCAGCAGCTTTCCGGGACAGGGGGTCAGGGAGCAGTTCTTC. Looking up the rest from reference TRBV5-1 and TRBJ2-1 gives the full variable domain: KAGVTQTPRYLIKTRGQQVTLSCSPISGHRSVSWYQQTPGQGLQFLFEYFSETQRNKGNFPGRFSGRQFSNSRSEMNVSTLELGDSALYLCASSFPGQGVREQFFGPGTRLTVL.

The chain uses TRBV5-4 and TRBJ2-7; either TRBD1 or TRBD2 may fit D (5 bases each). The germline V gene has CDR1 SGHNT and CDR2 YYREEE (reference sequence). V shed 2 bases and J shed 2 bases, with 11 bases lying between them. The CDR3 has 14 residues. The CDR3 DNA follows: TGTGCCAGCAGCTTCCCGGGACCCCCCTACGAGCAGTACTTC. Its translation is CASSFPGPPYEQYF.

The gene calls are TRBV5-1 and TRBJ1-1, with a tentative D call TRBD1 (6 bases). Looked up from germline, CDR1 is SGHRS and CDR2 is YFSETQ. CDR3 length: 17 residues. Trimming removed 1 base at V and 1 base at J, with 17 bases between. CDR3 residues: CASSLFFRGLGNTEAFF. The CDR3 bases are TGCGCCAGCAGCTTGTTTTTCCGGGGGCTTGGGAACACTGAAGCTTTCTTT.

CDR3 bases: TGTGCCAGCAGCTTAAGTATCGCGACCGGCTACACCTTC. Amino acid sequence: CASSLSIATGYTF. The chain joins TRBV7-6 to TRBJ1-2; no clear D gene. This CDR3 comprises 13 residues. Trimming took off 2 bases at V and 8 bases at J, with 12 bases between the two ends. CDR1 and CDR2 (germline): SGHVS, FNYEAQ.

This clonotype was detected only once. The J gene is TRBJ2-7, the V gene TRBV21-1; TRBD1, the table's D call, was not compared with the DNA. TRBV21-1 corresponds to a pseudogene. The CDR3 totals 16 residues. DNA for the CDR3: TGTGCCAGCAGCAACGGGACAGGGCGAAGCTCCTACGAGCAGTACGTC. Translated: CASSNGTGRSSYEQYV.

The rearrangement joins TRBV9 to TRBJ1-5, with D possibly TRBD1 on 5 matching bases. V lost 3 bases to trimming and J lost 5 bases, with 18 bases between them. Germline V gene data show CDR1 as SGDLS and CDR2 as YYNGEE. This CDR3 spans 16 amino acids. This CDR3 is CASSDLPEDTYQPQHF. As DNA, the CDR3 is TGTGCCAGCAGCGACCTCCCGGAGGACACCTATCAGCCCCAGCATTTT.

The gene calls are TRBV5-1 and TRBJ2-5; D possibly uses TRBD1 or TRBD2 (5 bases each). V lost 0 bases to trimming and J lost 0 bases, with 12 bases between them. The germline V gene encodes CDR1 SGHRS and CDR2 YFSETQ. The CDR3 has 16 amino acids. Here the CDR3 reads CASSLGGDRYQETQYF. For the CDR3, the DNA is TGCGCCAGCAGCTTGGGAGGGGATCGGTACCAAGAGACCCAGTACTTC.

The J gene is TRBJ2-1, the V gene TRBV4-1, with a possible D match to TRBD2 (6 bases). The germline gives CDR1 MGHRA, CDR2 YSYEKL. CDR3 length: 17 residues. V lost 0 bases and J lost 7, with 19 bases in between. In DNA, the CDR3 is TGCGCCAGCAGCCAAGATCCGGGGGAATCTATATGGAATGAGCAGTTCTTC. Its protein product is CASSQDPGESIWNEQFF.

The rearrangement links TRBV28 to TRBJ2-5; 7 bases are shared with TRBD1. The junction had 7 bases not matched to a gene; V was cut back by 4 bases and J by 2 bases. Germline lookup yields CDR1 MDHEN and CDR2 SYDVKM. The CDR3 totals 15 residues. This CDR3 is CASSWMGQSQETQYF. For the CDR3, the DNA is TGTGCCAGCAGTTGGATGGGACAGTCGCAAGAGACCCAGTACTTC. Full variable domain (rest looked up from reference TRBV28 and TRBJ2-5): DVKVTQSSRYLVKRTGEKVFLECVQDMDHENMFWYRQDPGLGLRLIYFSYDVKMKEKGDIPEGYSVSREKKERFSLILESASTNQTSMYLCASSWMGQSQETQYFGPGTRLLVL.

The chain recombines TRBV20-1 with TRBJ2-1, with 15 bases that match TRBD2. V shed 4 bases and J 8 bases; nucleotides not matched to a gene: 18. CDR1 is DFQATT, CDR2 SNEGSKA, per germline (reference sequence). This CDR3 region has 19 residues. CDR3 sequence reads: CSATTAWTSGGAGVDEQFF. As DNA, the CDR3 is TGCAGTGCTACCACCGCATGGACTAGCGGGGGGGCCGGGGTTGATGAGCAGTTCTTC.

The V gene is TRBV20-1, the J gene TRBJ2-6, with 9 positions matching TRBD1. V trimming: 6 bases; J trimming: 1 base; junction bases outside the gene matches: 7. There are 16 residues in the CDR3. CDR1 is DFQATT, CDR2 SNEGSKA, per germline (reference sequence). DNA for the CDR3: TGCAGTGCGAGGACAGGGGAAAGGTCTGGGGCCAACGTCCTGACTTTC. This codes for CSARTGERSGANVLTF.

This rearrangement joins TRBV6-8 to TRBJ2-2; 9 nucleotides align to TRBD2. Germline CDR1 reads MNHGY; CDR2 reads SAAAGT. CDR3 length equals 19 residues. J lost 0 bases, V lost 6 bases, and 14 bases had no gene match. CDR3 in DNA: TGTGCCAGCAGCCTCTTGGCCCCAGGACTAGCGTCGAACACCGGGGAGCTGTTTTTT. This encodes CASSLLAPGLASNTGELFF.

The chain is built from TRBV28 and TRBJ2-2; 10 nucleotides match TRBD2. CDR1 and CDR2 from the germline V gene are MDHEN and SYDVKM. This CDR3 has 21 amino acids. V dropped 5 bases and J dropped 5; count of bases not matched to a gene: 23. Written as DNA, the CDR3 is TGTGCCAGCAGTCCCCGGACAGGAAGGGTGGCAGCGGGGGGGCGGACCGGGGAGCTGTTTTTT. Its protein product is CASSPRTGRVAAGGRTGELFF.

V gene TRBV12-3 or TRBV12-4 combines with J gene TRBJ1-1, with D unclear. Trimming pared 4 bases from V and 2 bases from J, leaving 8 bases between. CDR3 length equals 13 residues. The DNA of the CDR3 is TGTGCCAGCAGTTCCAAGGGAAACACTGAAGCTTTCTTT. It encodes CASSSKGNTEAFF.

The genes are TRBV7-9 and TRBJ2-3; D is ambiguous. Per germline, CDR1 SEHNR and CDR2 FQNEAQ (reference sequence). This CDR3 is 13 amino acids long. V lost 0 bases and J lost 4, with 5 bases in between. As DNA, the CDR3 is TGTGCCAGCAGCTTAGCTGGCTCAGATACGCAGTATTTT. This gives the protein CASSLAGSDTQYF.

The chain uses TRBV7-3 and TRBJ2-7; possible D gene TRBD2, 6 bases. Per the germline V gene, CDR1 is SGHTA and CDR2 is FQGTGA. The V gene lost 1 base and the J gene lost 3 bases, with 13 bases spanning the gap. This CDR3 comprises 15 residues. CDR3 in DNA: TGTGCCAGCAGCTTAAGGAGGGTAGGGGTCTACGAGCAGTACGTC. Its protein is CASSLRRVGVYEQYV.

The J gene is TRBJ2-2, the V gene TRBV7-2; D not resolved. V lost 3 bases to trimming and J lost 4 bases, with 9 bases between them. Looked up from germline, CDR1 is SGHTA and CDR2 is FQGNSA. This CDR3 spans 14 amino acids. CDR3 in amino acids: CASSFLGSTGELFF. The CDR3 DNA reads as TGTGCCAGCAGCTTCCTGGGATCCACCGGGGAGCTGTTTTTT.

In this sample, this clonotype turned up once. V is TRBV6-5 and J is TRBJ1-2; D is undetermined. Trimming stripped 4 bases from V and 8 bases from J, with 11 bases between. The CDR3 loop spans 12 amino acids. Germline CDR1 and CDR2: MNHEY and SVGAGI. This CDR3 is CASSSGGPGYTF. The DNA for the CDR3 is TGTGCCAGCAGTTCAGGAGGCCCCGGCTACACCTTC.

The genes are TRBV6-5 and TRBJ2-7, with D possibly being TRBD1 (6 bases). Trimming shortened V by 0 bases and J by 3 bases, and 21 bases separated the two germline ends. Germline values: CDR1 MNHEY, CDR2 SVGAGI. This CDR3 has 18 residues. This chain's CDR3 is CASSYSYRGTGFVYEQYV. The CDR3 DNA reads TGTGCCAGCAGTTACTCCTACCGGGGAACAGGGTTTGTCTACGAGCAGTACGTC.

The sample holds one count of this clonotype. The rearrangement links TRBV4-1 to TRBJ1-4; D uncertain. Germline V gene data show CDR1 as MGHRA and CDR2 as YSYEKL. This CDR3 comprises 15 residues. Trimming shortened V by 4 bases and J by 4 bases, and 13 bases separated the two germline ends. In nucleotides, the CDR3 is TGCGCCAGCAGCCGCTTGCGCCTTTTTAATGAAAAACTGTTTTTT. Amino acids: CASSRLRLFNEKLFF.

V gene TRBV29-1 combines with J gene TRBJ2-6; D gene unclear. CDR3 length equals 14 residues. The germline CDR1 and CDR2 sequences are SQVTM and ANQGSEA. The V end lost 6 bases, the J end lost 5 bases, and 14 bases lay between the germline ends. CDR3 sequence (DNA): TGCAGCGTACTTCTTCCCGTAAGGGCCAACGTCCTGACTTTC. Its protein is CSVLLPVRANVLTF. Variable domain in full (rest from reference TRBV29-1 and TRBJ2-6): SAVISQKPSRDICQRGTSLTIQCQVDSQVTMMFWYRQQPGQSLTLIATANQGSEATYESGFVIDKFPISRPNLTFSTLTVSNMSPEDSSIYLCSVLLPVRANVLTFGAGSRLTVL.

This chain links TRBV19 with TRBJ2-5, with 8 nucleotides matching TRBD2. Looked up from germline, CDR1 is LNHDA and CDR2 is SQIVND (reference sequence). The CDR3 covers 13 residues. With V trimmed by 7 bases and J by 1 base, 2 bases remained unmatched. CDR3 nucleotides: TGTGCCAGTAAACTAGCGGCCCAAGAGACCCAGTACTTC. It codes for CASKLAAQETQYF.

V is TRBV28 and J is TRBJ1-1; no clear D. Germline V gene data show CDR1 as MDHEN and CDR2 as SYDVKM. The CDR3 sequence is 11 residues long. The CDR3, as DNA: TGTGTGATATTTCTGAACACTGAAGCTTTCTTT. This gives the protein CVIFLNTEAFF.